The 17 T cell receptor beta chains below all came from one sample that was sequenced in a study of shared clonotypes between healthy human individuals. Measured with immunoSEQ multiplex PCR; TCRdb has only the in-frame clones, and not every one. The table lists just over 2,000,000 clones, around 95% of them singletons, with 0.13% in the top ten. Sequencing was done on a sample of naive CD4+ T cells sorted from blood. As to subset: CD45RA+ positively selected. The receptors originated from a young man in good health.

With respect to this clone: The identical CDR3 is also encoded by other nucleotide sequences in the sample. CDR3 residues: CASSLAPNYEQYF. As DNA, the CDR3 is TGCGCCAGCAGCTTGGCCCCAAACTACGAGCAGTACTTC. The V call is TRBV5-1, the J call TRBJ2-7; no firm D call. The CDR3 consists of 13 residues. The germline V and J ends were trimmed by 0 bases and 3 bases, with 7 bases remaining between them. Germline CDR1 and CDR2: SGHRS and YFSETQ.

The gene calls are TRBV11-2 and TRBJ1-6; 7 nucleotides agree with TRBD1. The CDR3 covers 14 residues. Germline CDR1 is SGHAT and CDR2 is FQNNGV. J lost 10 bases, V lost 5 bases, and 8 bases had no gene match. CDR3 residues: CASSADTGASPLHF. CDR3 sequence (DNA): TGTGCCAGCAGCGCAGATACAGGGGCCTCACCCCTCCACTTT.

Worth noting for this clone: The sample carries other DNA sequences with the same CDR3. CDR3 in DNA: TGTGCCAGCAGCCCGAAAGGAGGGAACACTGAAGCTTTCTTT. This codes for CASSPKGGNTEAFF. The V call is TRBV7-2, the J call TRBJ1-1; no clear D gene. Germline loops: CDR1 SGHTA, CDR2 FQGNSA. The V end was cut by 5 bases, the J end by 1 base, with 11 bases between. The CDR3 extends over 14 amino acids.

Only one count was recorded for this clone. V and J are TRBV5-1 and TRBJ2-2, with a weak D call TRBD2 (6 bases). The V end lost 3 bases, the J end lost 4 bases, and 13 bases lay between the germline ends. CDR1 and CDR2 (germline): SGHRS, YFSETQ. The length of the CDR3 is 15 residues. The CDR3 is CASSSEVGGTGELFF. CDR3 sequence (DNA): TGCGCCAGCAGCTCGGAAGTCGGGGGCACCGGGGAGCTGTTTTTT.

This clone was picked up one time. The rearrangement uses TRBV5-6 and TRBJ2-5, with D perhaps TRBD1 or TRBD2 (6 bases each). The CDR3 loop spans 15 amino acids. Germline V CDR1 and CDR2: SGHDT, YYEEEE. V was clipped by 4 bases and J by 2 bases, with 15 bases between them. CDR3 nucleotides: TGTGCCAGCAGCCCGTTGACTAGGGGGCAAGAGACCCAGTACTTC. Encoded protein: CASSPLTRGQETQYF.

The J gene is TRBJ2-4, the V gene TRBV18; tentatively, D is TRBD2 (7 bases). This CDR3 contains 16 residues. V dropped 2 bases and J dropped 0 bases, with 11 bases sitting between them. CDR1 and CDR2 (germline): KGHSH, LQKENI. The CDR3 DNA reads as TGTGCCAGCTCACCAAGCGGGACACTAGCCAAAAACATTCAGTACTTC. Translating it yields CASSPSGTLAKNIQYF.

CDR3 residues: CASSFRTGLGDEQYF. In nucleotides, the CDR3 is TGCGCCAGCAGCTTTCGGACAGGGCTTGGCGACGAGCAGTACTTC. The chain combines TRBV5-1 with TRBJ2-7, with 8 bases fitting TRBD1. The CDR3 loop spans 15 amino acids. V lost 2 bases and J lost 5; bases outside the gene matches: 9. CDR1 is SGHRS, CDR2 YFSETQ, per germline.

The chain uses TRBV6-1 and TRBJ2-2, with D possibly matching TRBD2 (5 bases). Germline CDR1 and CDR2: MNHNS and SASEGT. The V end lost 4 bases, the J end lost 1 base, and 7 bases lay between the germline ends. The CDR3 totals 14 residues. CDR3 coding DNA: TGTGCCAGCAGTGGTGGAGGGAACACCGGGGAGCTGTTTTTT. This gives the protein CASSGGGNTGELFF.

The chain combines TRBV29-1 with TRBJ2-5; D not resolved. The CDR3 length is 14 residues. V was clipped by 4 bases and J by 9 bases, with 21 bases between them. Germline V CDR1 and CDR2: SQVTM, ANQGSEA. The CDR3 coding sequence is TGCAGCGTTGCAGTTAGCACGAACACTGGGGCCCAGTACTTC. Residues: CSVAVSTNTGAQYF.

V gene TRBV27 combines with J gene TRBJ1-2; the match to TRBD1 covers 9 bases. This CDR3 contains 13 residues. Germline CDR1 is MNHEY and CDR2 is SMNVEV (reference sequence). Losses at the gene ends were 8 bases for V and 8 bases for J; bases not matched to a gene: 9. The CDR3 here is CASSTQGAGGYTF. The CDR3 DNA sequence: TGTGCCAGCTCCACACAGGGGGCGGGAGGCTACACCTTC.

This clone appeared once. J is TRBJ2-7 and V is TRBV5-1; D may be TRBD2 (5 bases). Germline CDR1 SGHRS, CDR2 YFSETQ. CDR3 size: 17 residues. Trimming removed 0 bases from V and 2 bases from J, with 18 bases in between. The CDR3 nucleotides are TGCGCCAGCAGCTTGGTTTTCCGGCAGGCCGGGACCTACGAGCAGTACTTC. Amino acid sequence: CASSLVFRQAGTYEQYF.

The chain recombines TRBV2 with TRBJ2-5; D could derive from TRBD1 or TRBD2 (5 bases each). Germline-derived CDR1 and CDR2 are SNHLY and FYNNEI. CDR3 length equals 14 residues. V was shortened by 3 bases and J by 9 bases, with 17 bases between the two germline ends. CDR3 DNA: TGTGCCAGCAGTGATGGAAACCTCGGGGCGGCCCAGTACTTC. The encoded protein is CASSDGNLGAAQYF.

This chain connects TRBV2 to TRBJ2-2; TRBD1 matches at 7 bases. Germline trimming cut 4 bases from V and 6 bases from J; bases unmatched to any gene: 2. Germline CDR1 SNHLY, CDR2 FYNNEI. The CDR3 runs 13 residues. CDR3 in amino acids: CASSGTGPGELFF. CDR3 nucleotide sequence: TGTGCCAGCAGTGGGACAGGACCCGGGGAGCTGTTTTTT. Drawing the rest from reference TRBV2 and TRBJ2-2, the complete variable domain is EPEVTQTPSHQVTQMGQEVILRCVPISNHLYFYWYRQILGQKVEFLVSFYNNEISEKSEIFDDQFSVERPDGSNFTLKIRSTKLEDSAMYFCASSGTGPGELFFGEGSRLTVL.

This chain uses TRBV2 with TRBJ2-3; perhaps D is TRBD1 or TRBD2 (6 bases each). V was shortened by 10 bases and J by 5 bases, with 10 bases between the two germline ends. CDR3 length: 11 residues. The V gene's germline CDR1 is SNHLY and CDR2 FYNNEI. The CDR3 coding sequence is TGTGCCACGGGGGCCTTAGATACGCAGTATTTT. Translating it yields CATGALDTQYF.

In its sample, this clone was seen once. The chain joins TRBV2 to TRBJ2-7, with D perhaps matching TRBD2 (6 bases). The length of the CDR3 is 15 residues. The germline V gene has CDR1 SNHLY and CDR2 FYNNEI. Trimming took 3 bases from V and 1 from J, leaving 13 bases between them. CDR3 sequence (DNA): TGTGCCAGCAGTGACCCCTCGGGGGTGTCCTACGAGCAGTACTTC. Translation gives CASSDPSGVSYEQYF.

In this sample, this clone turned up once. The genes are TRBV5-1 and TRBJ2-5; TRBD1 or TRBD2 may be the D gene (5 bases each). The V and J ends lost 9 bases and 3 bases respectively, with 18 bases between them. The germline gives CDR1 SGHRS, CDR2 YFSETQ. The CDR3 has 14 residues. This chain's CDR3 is CATRMGLGEETQYF. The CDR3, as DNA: TGCGCCACCAGAATGGGTTTGGGGGAAGAGACCCAGTACTTC.

The CDR3 DNA reads TGTGCCAGCAGTATTTCAAGCCAGGTTGCTGAGCAGTTCTTC. Amino acids: CASSISSQVAEQFF. The chain couples TRBV6-1 to TRBJ2-1; D is unclear. The ends were cut back, 5 bases at V and 9 bases at J, with 17 bases in the middle. Germline V gene sequence: CDR1 MNHNS, CDR2 SASEGT. The CDR3 spans 14 residues.